The source of this T cell receptor beta chain is a study of beta chain features in type 1 diabetes listed by TCRdb under 2018. Background on the whole study: Patients and healthy donors did not differ in mean age, gender distribution, total cell number or subset yield. A total of approximately 110,000,000 sorted cells were examined across all samples, and a strong correlation was observed between cell number per subset and RNA yield. In the study, recently diagnosed type 1 diabetes patients and matched healthy donors were compared on the TCRB repertoires of their sorted circulating CD4+ T cell subsets. Naive and central memory subsets were obtained from all 30 or so donors, but regulatory and stem cell-like memory subsets were isolated from only 8 patients and roughly eight healthy donors. What the work shows at the level of the full study, not this receptor alone: At VDJ recombination sites, patients with type 1 diabetes made fewer insertions and deleted more nucleotides, a pattern implying thymic rearrangement abnormalities. Naive, central memory and regulatory TCRB repertoires appeared more similar among patients than among healthy donors. Type 1 diabetes patients showed a moderate but significant shortening of TCRB CDR3 length in all four CD4+ subsets. PCR might favor shorter templates, but patient and control samples were amplified and corrected together, so any skew would affect both groups equally. Only small numbers of individuals were included in the HLA sub-analyses, which left unresolved whether HLA type had any influence on TCRB rearrangement. Sequencing cDNA rather than genomic DNA could over-represent highly expressing activated cells, although activation and CD3 levels did not differ between groups.

The entire isolated RNA was reverse transcribed using the High Capacity cDNA Reverse Transcription Kit, and thus expressed TCRB transcripts were sequenced. Deep immunoSEQ sequencing was performed on naive, central memory and regulatory T cell samples, with an average of around 3.5 million total reads per sample. After sorted cells were lysed in RLT buffer, RNA was extracted with DNase-treated RNeasy Micro or Mini kits, with the choice depending on cell number. To prevent cross-contamination, each cell subset was processed individually, whereas patient and healthy donor samples were processed jointly. TCRB sequences were amplified from cDNA with the immunoSEQ multiplex PCR, producing 87-bp fragments spanning the CDR3 region. The amplicons were sequenced using the Illumina HiSeq platform. For the original study's pipeline: Synthetic template baselines were used to correct PCR bias computationally, reads within Hamming distance 2 were collapsed together, and singletons that could not be merged were discarded. Reads were aligned to IMGT to assign V, D and J genes, CDR3 length, and insertions or deletions at six rearrangement sites. Within each subset, clonotype counts were normalized to the number of sorted cells before true diversity and Gini coefficients were calculated with the tcR R package. The overlap coefficient, calculated on TCRB nucleotide sequences, was used to quantify repertoire sharing. TCRdb carries this immuneACCESS record with in-frame sequences only. Its versions omit some clonotypes, under half of them owing to an unresolved V gene in the studies checked, with the rest unexplained. The DNA gave D and trimming, while V, J and clone size come from that table. This sample comprises some 150,000 clones, about 8.7% of them detected only once. About 0.66% of the sample goes to the ten largest clones.

The CDR3 holds 13 amino acids from the cysteine to the phenylalanine. The kept DNA is CDR3 alone, 39 bases in frame from the first base. Compared with germline, V lacks 4 bases and J lacks 7 bases; bases without a gene match: 2. Sequences SGHVS (CDR1) and FQNEAQ (CDR2) are obtained from the germline V gene. A single peripheral blood draw of around 120 mL on average was collected from each donor into heparinised tubes. Using a panel that included CD45RO, CCR7, CD25, CD127, CD95 and CD27, naive, central memory, regulatory and stem cell-like memory CD4+ T cells were sorted on a BD FACSAria II. A purity above 95% was achieved for all sorted populations. PBMCs were separated immediately by Lymphoprep density gradient centrifugation and were stained directly, without being cultured. So that batch effects would be minimized, each experiment stained and sorted samples in pairs, pairing one healthy donor with one patient.

A remark on this clone: Which antigen it targets is not known. No base quality values were provided; no much bigger clone lies one nucleotide off.

The rearranged segments are TRBV7-8 and TRBJ2-2, and 8 junction bases match TRBD1. Sequenced input: central memory CD4+ T cells from blood. This TCR was recovered from a man between 18 and 29 years old in good health. The bases read TGTGCCAGCAGCTCAGGACAGGGCGGGGAGCTGTTTTTT. The resulting protein is CASSSGQGGELFF. Outside the CDR3, residues come from the reference TRBV7-8 and TRBJ2-2 proteins, so the full variable domain is: GAGVSQSPRYKVAKRGQDVALRCDPISGHVSLFWYQQALGQGPEFLTYFQNEAQLDKSGLPSDRFFAERPEGSVSTLKIQRTQQEDSAVYLCASSSGQGGELFFGEGSRLTVL.